This T cell receptor beta chain was found in a study of CD8 T cells in Susac syndrome. Study-level points and caveats: The relatively small number of individuals in the TCR sequencing and HLA analysis was acknowledged by the study.

TCR beta sequencing was performed on blood CD8+ and CD4+ T cells. TEMRA cells were FACS-enriched, while CD8+ and CD4+ T cells were negatively isolated. RNA in amounts of roughly 0.5 to 1 ug was reverse transcribed with random hexamers. Amplification of TCR beta CDR3 used immunoSEQ multiplex PCR across 54 Vbeta and 13 Jbeta. TCRdb redid the calling of the immunoSEQ multiplex PCR reads with MiXCR, one entry per CDR3 protein. The profile shows approximately 180,000 distinct CDR3 sequences, 95% of them singletons. Comments on this clonotype: The antigen remains undetermined.

V dropped 5 bases and J dropped 2 bases, with 17 bases sitting between them. Germline values: CDR1 LNHNV, CDR2 YYDKDF (reference sequence). This CDR3 is built from 16 residues. The receptor comes from a human donor with multiple sclerosis. The source material was CD4+ T cells from PBMCs. The chain uses TRBV15 and TRBJ2-3; possibly TRBD2 for D (7 bases). The DNA for the CDR3 is TGTGCCACCAGCGTACTCGGGGGGCCCGTCACAGATACGCAGTATTTT. Its protein product is CATSVLGGPVTDTQYF.